This section outlines one TCR beta chain sequence together with its context. In this sample, this clonotype turned up many times. Its binding antigen is unknown. The sample holds no much larger clone one base away, and base qualities are not on file. The TCR beta CDR3 regions were amplified from the RNA transcripts. The first round of RT-PCR for the TCR CDR3 was performed with the HTBI primer set and the Qiagen OneStep RT-PCR kit. A second multiplex PCR round built the libraries, followed by size selection and purification. The libraries were sequenced on an Illumina HiSeq2000 using paired-end 100 bp reads. In the original analysis: Raw data were processed with SOAPnuke, discarding reads with adapters, uncalled bases, mean Phred below 15, or no exact constant-primer or identifier match. High-quality paired reads were merged using COPE v1.2.5, and each unique nucleotide sequence was defined as a clonotype. MiTCR v1.1 was used to align clonotypes to the IMGT TRBV, TRBD and TRBJ reference segments. Only V-J combinations with frequency above 0.0001, covering about 99% of repertoires, were analysed. The TCS score was defined as the ratio of F50 (clonal expansion) to E x V (chaos), calculated using BLOSUM62-based TCRdist between CDR3 peptides within each V-J. Welch's t-statistics and random forest reduced roughly 540 V-J features to roughly 13, which were used in a naive Bayes classifier (R e1071). TCRdb passed the public sequencing reads through fastp at Q25 and MiXCR, retaining productive beta sequences. Identical CDR3 proteins give one entry, which carries the most common genes and DNA. These V and J calls originate from TCRdb's pipeline instead of the authors' own analysis. A total of hundreds of thousands of distinct CDR3 sequences appear in this sample, about 43% of them only once. The ten most abundant clones make up 8.2% of the sample.

The data stem from a study of T cells in Graves' hyperthyroidism and ophthalmopathy (dated by TCRdb to about 2019). With regard to the full study: To identify TCR V-J signatures that set the groups apart, the researchers used a discovery cohort of 100 patients, made up of 40 to 45 with Graves' ophthalmopathy and about 59 with stable Graves' hyperthyroidism. An independent validation cohort of fewer than 20 hyperthyroidism patients and about 15 patients who later progressed to ophthalmopathy tested prospective prediction of ophthalmopathy. The 90 to 100 discovery patients were randomly divided into training and test sets at a 7:3 ratio. Thyroid tissue and blood T-cell repertoires from six or seven Graves' hyperthyroidism patients were also compared in the study. Following sampling, methimazole starting at 30 mg daily was given to hyperthyroidism patients, and high-dose intravenous methylprednisolone was given to ophthalmopathy patients. The paper reports TCR Vbeta CDR3 sequencing of some 140 peripheral blood samples: under 45 ophthalmopathy, 70 to 85 hyperthyroidism and approximately 17 progressor patients.

The CDR3 goes from the cysteine to the phenylalanine over 14 residues. The CDR3 DNA has 42 bases and is translated from base 1. The junction carries 12 bases between V and J, which are trimmed by 6 bases and 0 bases respectively. CDR1 and CDR2, per the germline V gene, are ENHRY and SYGVKD. A patient counted as having stable Graves' hyperthyroidism if no progression to ophthalmopathy occurred over 18 months of follow-up. Hyperthyroidism patients were newly diagnosed, with disease duration under 2 months, and aged 18 to 65 years. Patients with uncontrolled infections, other autoimmune diseases, pregnancy or lactation were excluded. Diagnoses were based on clinical symptoms, serum thyroxine and TRAb, thyroid ultrasound and orbital computed tomography. Total RNA was extracted with Trizol reagent, and quality was checked on an Agilent 2100 Bioanalyzer. Broader findings and caveats from the paper: During validation, the model predicted progression to ophthalmopathy a median of approximately six months ahead of onset, with almost 71% sensitivity and 72.22% specificity. In cross-validation, a model built on a 13 V-J signature told ophthalmopathy apart from stable hyperthyroidism with approximately 90% sensitivity and around 83% specificity, and in testing the same model reached 80%/75%. No statistical method was used to set the sample size in advance, and investigators knew the group allocation. Most expanded thyroid clonotypes (frequency above 0.001) were also detected in blood, suggesting blood repertoires may reflect thyroid immune responses.

This sequence uses TRBV10-3 and TRBJ2-7; possibly the D gene is TRBD1, per 5 matching bases. The source is a woman between 18 and 30 years old with Graves' hyperthyroidism. Donor details come from another sample of the same person, matched by shared clones. Sequenced material: peripheral blood or thyroid tissue (not recorded which). The nucleotide sequence is TGTGCCATCAGCGAGGACATTATCTCCTACGAGCAGTACTTC. It encodes CAISEDIISYEQYF.